The present TCR beta chain was sequenced within a study of beta chain features in type 1 diabetes. Overall study context: The number of sorted cells examined across all samples was some 99 million.

This clone was seen a few times. Its antigen is still unknown. All of the isolated RNA was reverse transcribed, so expressed TCRB transcripts were sequenced. Profiling relied on immunoSEQ multiplex PCR, and the TCRdb table lists in-frame clones only, not all of them. The sample consists of around 250,000 clones, 11% to 15% of them appearing once. The purity of all sorted populations exceeded 95%. Study results and limitations: Naive, central memory and Treg TCRB repertoires appeared more alike in patients than in healthy donors. There was a moderate but significant shortening of TCRB CDR3s in all four CD4+ subsets of Type 1 diabetes patients.

The sequence was obtained from a man aged 25 to 40 with type 1 diabetes. Sample: naive CD4+ T cells from blood.

The CDR3 is CATREGEPYEQYF. CDR3 DNA sequence: TGTGCCACTCGAGAGGGGGAACCCTACGAGCAGTACTTC. V gene TRBV15 combines with J gene TRBJ2-7; TRBD1 is a possible D gene (6 bases). The V and J ends lost 9 bases and 2 bases respectively, with 14 bases between them. Germline assignment: CDR1 LNHNV and CDR2 YYDKDF (reference sequence). The CDR3 length is 13 residues.